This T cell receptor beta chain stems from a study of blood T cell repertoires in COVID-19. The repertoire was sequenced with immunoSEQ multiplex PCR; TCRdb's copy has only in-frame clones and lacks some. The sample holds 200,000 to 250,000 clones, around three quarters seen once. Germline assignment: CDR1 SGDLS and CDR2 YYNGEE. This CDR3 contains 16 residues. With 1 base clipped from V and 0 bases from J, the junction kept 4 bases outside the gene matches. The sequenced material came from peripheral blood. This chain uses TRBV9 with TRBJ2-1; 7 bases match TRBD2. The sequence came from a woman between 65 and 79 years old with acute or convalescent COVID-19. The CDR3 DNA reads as TGTGCCAGCAGCGTATATTCGGGGGGCTCCTACAATGAGCAGTTCTTC. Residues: CASSVYSGGSYNEQFF.